The sequence of this TCR beta chain was determined in a study of blood T cell repertoires in COVID-19. Per germline, CDR1 MNHEY and CDR2 SMNVEV (reference sequence). CDR3 length: 16 residues. With 6 bases clipped from V and 1 base from J, the junction kept 6 bases outside the gene matches. TCRdb's copy holds only in-frame clones and misses some; the assay was immunoSEQ multiplex PCR. Here the sample spans under 300,000 clones, around 80% being singletons. The TCR originated in a woman in her late teens or twenties with acute or convalescent COVID-19. The chain joins TRBV27 to TRBJ1-5; TRBD1 matches 10 bases. The sequenced sample consisted of peripheral blood. The CDR3 DNA sequence: TGTGCCAGCAGGGACAGGGGGGGTCTGAGCAATCAGCCCCAGCATTTT. This encodes CASRDRGGLSNQPQHF.